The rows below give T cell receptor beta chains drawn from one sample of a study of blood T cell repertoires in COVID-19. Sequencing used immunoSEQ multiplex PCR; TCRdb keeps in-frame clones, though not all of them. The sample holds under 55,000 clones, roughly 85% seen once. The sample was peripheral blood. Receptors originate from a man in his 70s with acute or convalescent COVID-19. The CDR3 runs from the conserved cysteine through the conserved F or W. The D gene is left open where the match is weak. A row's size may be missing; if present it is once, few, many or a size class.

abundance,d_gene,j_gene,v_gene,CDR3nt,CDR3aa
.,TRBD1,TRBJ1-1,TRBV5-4,TGTGCCAGCAGCCCACCCGGCAGGGGGCAGACTGAAGCTTTCTTT,CASSPPGRGQTEAFF
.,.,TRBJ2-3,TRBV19,TGTGCCAGTACCGAACAGGGAGTGGCAGATACGCAGTATTTT,CASTEQGVADTQYF
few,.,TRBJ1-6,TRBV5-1,TGCGCCAGCAGCCCTGCGGGGCCCCCTTCACCCCTCCACTTT,CASSPAGPPSPLHF
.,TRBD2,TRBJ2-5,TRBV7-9,TGTGCCAGCAGCCCATGGGGGGGATCCGAGACCCAGTACTTC,CASSPWGGSETQYF
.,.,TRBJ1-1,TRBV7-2,TGTGCCAGCAGCTTAGCGTTTCTATCGGGGAACACTGAAGCTTTCTTT,CASSLAFLSGNTEAFF
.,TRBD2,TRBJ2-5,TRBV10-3,TGTGCCATCAGCGAGTATGGGGGGGGACAAGAGACCCAGTACTTC,CAISEYGGGQETQYF
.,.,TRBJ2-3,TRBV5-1,TGCGCCAGCAGCGAGATCCCCAGGAACACAGATACGCAGTATTTT,CASSEIPRNTDTQYF
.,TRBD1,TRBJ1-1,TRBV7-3,TGTGCCAGCAGCTTAGCAGGGGGCGACGCTGAAGCTTTCTTT,CASSLAGGDAEAFF
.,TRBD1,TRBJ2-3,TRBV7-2,TGTGCCAGCAGCTTCAGGACAGGGGAAGGAGATACGCAGTATTTT,CASSFRTGEGDTQYF
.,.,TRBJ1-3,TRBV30,TGTGCCTGGGTCCCGGGGTATGACACCATATATTTT,CAWVPGYDTIYF
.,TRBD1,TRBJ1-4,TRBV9,TGTGCCAGCAGCGTAGCTACAGGGACAGGGGAGGAAAAACTGTTTTTT,CASSVATGTGEEKLFF
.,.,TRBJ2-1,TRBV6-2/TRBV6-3,TGTGCCAGCAGTTACTTGGCAAGAGGCTCCTACAATGAGCAGTTCTTC,CASSYLARGSYNEQFF
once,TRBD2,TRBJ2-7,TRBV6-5,TGTGCCAGCAGTTACTCACTAGCGGGAGCCTACGAGCAGTACTTC,CASSYSLAGAYEQYF
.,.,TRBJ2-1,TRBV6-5,TGTGCCAGCAGTTACTCGCGGATCAATGAGCAGTTCTTC,CASSYSRINEQFF
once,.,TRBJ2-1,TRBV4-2,TGTGCCAGCAGCCAAACTAGTTCTCATGAGCAGTTCTTC,CASSQTSSHEQFF
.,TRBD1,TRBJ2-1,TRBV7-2,TGTGCCAGCAGCTTAGTCTACAGGGGGAATGAGCAGTTCTTC,CASSLVYRGNEQFF
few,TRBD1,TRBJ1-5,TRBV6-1,TGTGCCAGCAGTGGGGGACAGCTTCGAGATAGCAATCAGCCCCAGCATTTT,CASSGGQLRDSNQPQHF
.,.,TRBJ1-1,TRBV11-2,TGTGCCAGCAGAGACATCAGGGGTCTGAACACTGAAGCTTTCTTT,CASRDIRGLNTEAFF
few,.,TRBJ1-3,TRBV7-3,TGTGCCAGCAGCTTAGACAGCTCTGGAAACACCATATATTTT,CASSLDSSGNTIYF
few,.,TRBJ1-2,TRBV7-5,TGTGCCAGAAGCTACGACAGGGAGAACTATGGCTACACCTTC,CARSYDRENYGYTF
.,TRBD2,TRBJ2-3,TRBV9,TGTGCCAGCAGCGTCACCGGGGGGGCGATAGATACGCAGTATTTT,CASSVTGGAIDTQYF
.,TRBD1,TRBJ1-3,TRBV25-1,TGTGCCAGCAGTGATACAGGGGGACCAAGAACCATATATTTT,CASSDTGGPRTIYF
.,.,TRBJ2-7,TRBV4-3,TGCGCCAGCAGCCAAGATCCGGGCAGGGGAGCGTCCTACGAGCAGTACTTC,CASSQDPGRGASYEQYF
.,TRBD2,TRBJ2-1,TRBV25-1,TGTGCCAGCAGTGACAATAGCGGGACCCCCAATGAGCAGTTCTTC,CASSDNSGTPNEQFF
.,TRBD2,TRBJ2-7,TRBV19,TGTGCCAGTAGTCCAGTGGACCAGGGATTAACGACGGGACTAAACTTC,CASSPVDQGLTTGLNF
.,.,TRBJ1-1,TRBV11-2,TGTGCCAGCAGGAGACAGCTATACTCGAACACTGAAGCTTTCTTT,CASRRQLYSNTEAFF
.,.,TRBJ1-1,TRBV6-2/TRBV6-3,TGTGCCAGCAGTTTACTACTTCGGAACACTGAAGCTTTCTTT,CASSLLLRNTEAFF
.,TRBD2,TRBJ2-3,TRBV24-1,TGTGCCACCAGTGATCCCCGGGGTAGCGGGGTTAGCACAGATACGCAGTATTTT,CATSDPRGSGVSTDTQYF
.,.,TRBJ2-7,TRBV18,TGTGCCAGCTCACCCCGGTTCTCCTACGAGCAGTACTTC,CASSPRFSYEQYF
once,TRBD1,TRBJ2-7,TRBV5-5,TGTGCCAGCAGCCTCATTCCGGGACAGGGGGCCTACGAGCAGTACTTC,CASSLIPGQGAYEQYF
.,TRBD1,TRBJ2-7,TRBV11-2,TGTGCCAGCAACCCGGGGACAGGGGGAGAGCAGTACTTC,CASNPGTGGEQYF
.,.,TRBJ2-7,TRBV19,TGTGCCAGTAGTATGGGGAGTGACGAGCAGTACTTC,CASSMGSDEQYF
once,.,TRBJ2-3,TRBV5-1,TGCGCCAGCACTGTGTTGTCAAGAGGGACAGATACGCAGTATTTT,CASTVLSRGTDTQYF
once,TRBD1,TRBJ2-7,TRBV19,TGTGCCAGTAGTACCTTCCGGGACAGTTACGAGCAGTACTTC,CASSTFRDSYEQYF
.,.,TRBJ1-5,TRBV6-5,TGTGCCAGTACCTCCAGGGGACCTCAGCCCCAGCATTTT,CASTSRGPQPQHF
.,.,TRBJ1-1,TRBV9,TGTGCCAGCAGCGTGGCCCAGGGTTACACTGAAGCTTTCTTT,CASSVAQGYTEAFF
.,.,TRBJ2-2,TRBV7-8,TGTGCCAGCAGCTTACGCCCCGCAGGGGGGACCGGGGAGCTGTTTTTT,CASSLRPAGGTGELFF
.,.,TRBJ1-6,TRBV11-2,TGTGCCAGCAGCTTAAGGATGGAGCTCTGGGATTCACCCCTCCACTTT,CASSLRMELWDSPLHF
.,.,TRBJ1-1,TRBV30,TGTGCCTGGAGTCTGAGGAGGAACACTGAAGCTTTCTTT,CAWSLRRNTEAFF
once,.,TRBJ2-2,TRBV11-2,TGTGCCAGCAGCTCCCAGGGGGGAGAGCTGTTTTTT,CASSSQGGELFF
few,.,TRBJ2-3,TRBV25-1,TGTGCCAGCAGTGGGACTGGCACAGATACGCAGTATTTT,CASSGTGTDTQYF
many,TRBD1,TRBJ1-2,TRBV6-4,TGTGCCAGCAGTGACACCGGACAGGCTCTCTATGGCTACACCTTC,CASSDTGQALYGYTF
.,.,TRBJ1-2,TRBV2,TGTGCCAGCAGTCAGGGGCCTGCGCTGGGCTACACCTTC,CASSQGPALGYTF